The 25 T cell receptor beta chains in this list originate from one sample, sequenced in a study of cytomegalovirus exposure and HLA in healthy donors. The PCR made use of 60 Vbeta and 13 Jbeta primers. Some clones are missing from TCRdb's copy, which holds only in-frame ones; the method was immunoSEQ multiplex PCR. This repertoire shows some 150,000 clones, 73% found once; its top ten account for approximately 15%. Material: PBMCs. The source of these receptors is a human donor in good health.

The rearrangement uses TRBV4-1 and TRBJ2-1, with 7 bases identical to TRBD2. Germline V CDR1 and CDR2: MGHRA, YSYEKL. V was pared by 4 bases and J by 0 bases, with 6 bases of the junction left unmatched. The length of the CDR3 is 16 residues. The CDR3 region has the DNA TGCGCCAGCAGCCGGGTGGGCGGGGGCTCCTACAATGAGCAGTTCTTC. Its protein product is CASSRVGGGSYNEQFF.

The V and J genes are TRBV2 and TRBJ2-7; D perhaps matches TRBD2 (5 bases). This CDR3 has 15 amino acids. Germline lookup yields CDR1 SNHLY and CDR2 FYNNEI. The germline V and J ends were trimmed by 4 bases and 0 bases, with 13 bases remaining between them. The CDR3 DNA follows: TGTGCCAGCAGTGTGAGGGTCCACTCCTCCTACGAGCAGTACTTC. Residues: CASSVRVHSSYEQYF. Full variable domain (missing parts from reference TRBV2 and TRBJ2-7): EPEVTQTPSHQVTQMGQEVILRCVPISNHLYFYWYRQILGQKVEFLVSFYNNEISEKSEIFDDQFSVERPDGSNFTLKIRSTKLEDSAMYFCASSVRVHSSYEQYFGPGTRLTVT.

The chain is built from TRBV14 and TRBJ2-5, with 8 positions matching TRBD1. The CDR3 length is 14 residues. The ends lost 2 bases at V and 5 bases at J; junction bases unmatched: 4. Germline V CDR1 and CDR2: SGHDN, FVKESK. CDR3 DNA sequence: TGTGCCAGCAGCCAACTACAGGGGGTGGAGACCCAGTACTTC. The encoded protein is CASSQLQGVETQYF.

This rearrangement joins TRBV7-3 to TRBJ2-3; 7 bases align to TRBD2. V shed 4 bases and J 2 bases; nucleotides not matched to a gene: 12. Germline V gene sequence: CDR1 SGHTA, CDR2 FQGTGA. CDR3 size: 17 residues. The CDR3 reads CASSSQSGTQPTDTQYF. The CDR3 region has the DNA TGTGCCAGCAGCTCCCAAAGCGGGACTCAACCCACAGATACGCAGTATTTT.

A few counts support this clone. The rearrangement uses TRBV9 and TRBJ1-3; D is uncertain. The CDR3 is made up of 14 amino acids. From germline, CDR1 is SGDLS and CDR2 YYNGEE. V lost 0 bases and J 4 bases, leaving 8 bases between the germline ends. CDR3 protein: CASSVVSTGNTIYF. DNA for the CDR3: TGTGCCAGCAGCGTAGTATCGACAGGAAACACCATATATTTT.

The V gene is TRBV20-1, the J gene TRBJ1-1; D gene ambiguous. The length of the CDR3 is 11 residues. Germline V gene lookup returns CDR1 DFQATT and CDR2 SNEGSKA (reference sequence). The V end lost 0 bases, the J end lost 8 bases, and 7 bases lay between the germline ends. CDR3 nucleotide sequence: TGCAGTGCTAGAGATCCCTCCGAAGCTTTCTTT. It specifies CSARDPSEAFF.

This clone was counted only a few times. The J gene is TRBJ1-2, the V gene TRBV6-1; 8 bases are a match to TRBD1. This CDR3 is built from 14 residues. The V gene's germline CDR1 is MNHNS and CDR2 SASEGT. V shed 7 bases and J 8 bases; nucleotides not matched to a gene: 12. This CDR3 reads CASTATGAQGGYTF. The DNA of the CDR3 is TGTGCCAGCACCGCGACAGGGGCCCAGGGCGGCTACACCTTC.

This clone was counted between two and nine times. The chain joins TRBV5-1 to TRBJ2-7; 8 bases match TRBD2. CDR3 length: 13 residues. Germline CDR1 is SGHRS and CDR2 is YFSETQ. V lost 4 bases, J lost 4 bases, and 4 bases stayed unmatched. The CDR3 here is CASSPGGFYEQYF. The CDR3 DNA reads TGCGCCAGCAGCCCGGGAGGGTTTTACGAGCAGTACTTC. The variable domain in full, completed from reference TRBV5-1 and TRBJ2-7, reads KAGVTQTPRYLIKTRGQQVTLSCSPISGHRSVSWYQQTPGQGLQFLFEYFSETQRNKGNFPGRFSGRQFSNSRSEMNVSTLELGDSALYLCASSPGGFYEQYFGPGTRLTVT.

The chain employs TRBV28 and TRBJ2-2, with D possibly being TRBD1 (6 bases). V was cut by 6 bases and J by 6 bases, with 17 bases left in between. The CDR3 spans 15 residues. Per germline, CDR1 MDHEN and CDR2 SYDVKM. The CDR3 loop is CASRPQQGSAGELFF. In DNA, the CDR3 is TGTGCCAGCAGACCTCAACAGGGTTCGGCCGGGGAGCTGTTTTTT.

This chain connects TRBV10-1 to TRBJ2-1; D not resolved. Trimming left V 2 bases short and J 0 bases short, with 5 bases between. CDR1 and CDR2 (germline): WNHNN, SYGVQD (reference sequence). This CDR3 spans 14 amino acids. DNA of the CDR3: TGCGCCAGCAGTGAGGCGGCCTCCTACAATGAGCAGTTCTTC. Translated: CASSEAASYNEQFF.

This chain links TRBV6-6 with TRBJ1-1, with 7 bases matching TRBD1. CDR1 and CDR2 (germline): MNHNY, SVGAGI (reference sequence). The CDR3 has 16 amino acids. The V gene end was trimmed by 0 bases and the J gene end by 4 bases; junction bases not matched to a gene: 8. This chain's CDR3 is CASSYSPGQRPTEAFF. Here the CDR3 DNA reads TGTGCCAGCAGTTACTCCCCGGGACAGCGACCCACTGAAGCTTTCTTT.

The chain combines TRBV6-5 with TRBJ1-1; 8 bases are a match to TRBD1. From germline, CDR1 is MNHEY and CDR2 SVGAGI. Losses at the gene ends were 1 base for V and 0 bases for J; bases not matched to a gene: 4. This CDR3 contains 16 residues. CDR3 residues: CASSYWQGAMNTEAFF. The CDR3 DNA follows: TGTGCCAGCAGTTACTGGCAGGGGGCGATGAACACTGAAGCTTTCTTT.

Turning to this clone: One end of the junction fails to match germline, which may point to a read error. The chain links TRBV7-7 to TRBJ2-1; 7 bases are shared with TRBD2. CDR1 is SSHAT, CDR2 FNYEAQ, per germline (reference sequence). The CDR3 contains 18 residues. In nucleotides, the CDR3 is TGTGCTAGCAGCCCGGGAGGTGGGGGAGCGAGGTCTTACAATGAGCAGTTCTTC. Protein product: CASSPGGGGARSYNEQFF.

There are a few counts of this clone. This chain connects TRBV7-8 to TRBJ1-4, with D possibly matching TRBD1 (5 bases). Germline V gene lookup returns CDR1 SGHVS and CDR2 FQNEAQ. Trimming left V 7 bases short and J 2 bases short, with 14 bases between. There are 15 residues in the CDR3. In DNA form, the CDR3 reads TGTGCCAGCAACAGGAACACAGAGACTAATGAAAAACTGTTTTTT. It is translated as CASNRNTETNEKLFF.

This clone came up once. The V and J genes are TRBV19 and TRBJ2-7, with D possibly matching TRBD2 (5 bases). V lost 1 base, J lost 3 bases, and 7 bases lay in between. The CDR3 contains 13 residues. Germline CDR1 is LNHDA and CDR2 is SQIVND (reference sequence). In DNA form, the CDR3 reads TGTGCCAGTAGTATAGGGGAGAACTACGAGCAGTACTTC. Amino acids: CASSIGENYEQYF.

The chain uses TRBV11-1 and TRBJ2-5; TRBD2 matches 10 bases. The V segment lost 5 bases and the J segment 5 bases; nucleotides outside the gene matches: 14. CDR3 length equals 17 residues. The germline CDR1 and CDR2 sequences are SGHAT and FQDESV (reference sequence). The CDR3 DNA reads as TGTGCCAGCAGCCCATTGGGAAGCGGGGGGGCTTCGGAGACCCAGTACTTC. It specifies CASSPLGSGGASETQYF.

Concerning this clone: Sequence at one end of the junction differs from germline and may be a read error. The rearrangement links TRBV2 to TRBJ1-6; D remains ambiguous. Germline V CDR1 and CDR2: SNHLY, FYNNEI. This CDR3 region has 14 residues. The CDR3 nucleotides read TGTGCCAGCAGTGCCCCCGCGAGTAATTCACCCCCCCACTTT. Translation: CASSAPASNSPPHF.

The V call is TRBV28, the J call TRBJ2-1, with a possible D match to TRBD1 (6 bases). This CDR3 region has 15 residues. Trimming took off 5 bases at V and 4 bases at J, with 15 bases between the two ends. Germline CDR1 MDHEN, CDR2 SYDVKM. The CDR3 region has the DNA TGTGCCAGCAGTATATCTACCGGGACATACAATGAGCAGTTCTTC. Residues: CASSISTGTYNEQFF. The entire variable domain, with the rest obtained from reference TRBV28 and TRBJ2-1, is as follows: DVKVTQSSRYLVKRTGEKVFLECVQDMDHENMFWYRQDPGLGLRLIYFSYDVKMKEKGDIPEGYSVSREKKERFSLILESASTNQTSMYLCASSISTGTYNEQFFGPGTRLTVL.

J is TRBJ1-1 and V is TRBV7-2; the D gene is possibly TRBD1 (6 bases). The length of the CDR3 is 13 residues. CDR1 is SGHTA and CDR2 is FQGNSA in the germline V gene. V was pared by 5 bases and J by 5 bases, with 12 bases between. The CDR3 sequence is CASSLTGLTEAFF. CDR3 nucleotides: TGTGCCAGCAGCCTTACAGGGCTTACTGAAGCTTTCTTT.

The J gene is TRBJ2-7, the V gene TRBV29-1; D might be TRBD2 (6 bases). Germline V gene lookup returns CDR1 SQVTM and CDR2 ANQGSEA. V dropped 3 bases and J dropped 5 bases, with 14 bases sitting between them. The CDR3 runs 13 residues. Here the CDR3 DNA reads TGCAGCGTTGAGGGAGGATTGGGTAACGAGCAGTACTTC. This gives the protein CSVEGGLGNEQYF.

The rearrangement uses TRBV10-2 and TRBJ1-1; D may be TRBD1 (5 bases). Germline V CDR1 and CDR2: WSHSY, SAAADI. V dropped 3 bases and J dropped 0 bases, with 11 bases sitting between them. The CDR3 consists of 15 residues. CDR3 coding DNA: TGCGCCAGCAGTGACTCGGCAGGGATGAACACTGAAGCTTTCTTT. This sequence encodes CASSDSAGMNTEAFF.

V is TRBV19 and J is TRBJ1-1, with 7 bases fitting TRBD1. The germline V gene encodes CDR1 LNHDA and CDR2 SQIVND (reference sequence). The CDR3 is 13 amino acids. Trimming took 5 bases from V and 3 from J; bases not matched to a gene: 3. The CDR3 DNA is TGTGCCAGTAGTCAGGGGGAGGACACTGAAGCTTTCTTT. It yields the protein CASSQGEDTEAFF.

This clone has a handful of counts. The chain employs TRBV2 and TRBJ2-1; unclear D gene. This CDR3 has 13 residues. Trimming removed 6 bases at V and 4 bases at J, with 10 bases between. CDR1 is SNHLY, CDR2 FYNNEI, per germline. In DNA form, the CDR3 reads TGTGCCAGCAGCCCCACAGTTTACAATGAGCAGTTCTTC. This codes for CASSPTVYNEQFF.

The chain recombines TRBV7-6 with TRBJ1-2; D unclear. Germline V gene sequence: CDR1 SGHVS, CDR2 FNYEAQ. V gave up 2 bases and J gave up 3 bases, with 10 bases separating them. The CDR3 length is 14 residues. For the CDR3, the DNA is TGTGCCAGCAGCTTATTAGAGGGTGACTATGGCTACACCTTC. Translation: CASSLLEGDYGYTF.

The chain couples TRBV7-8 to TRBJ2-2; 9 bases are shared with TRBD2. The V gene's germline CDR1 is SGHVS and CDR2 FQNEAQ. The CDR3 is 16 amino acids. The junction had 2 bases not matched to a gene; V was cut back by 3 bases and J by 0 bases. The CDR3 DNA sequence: TGTGCCAGCAGCTTCTTAGCGGGAGCGAACACCGGGGAGCTGTTTTTT. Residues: CASSFLAGANTGELFF.